This TCR beta chain derives from a study of T cells in Graves' hyperthyroidism and ophthalmopathy. Exclusions: uncontrolled infection, other autoimmune disease, pregnancy, lactation. Progressors' blood was drawn at hyperthyroidism diagnosis, before ophthalmopathy symptoms. Amplification of TCR beta CDR3 regions was performed using RNA transcripts as template. RT-PCR in the first round (using the HTBI primer set) targeted the TCR CDR3. TCRdb passed the multiplex PCR reads through MiXCR, listing each CDR3 protein once. The table shows roughly 180,000 distinct CDR3 sequences, with roughly 10% occurring only once. The CDR3 loop spans 14 amino acids. Losses at the gene ends were 5 bases for V and 6 bases for J; bases not matched to a gene: 4. The germline CDR1 and CDR2 sequences are LGHDT and YNNKEL (reference sequence).

This TCR came from a woman under 30 with Graves' hyperthyroidism that later progressed to Graves' ophthalmopathy. What was sequenced was blood. V usage is TRBV3-1 and J usage is TRBJ1-4; TRBD1 matches at 9 bases. This CDR3 is CASSIRDRDEKLFF. CDR3 bases: TGTGCCAGCAGCATCCGGGACAGGGATGAAAAACTGTTTTTT.